These 11 T cell receptor beta chains share one sample of origin, sequenced in a study of human T cells and chemical hapten exposure. The starting material, unfractionated whole blood, was used for total RNA extraction. TCRdb independently ran MiXCR on the 5' RACE reads; one entry per CDR3 protein. The sample has roughly 82,000 distinct CDR3 sequences, more than 15% seen once. These receptors were collected from a female donor in good health.

This chain connects TRBV2 to TRBJ1-5; no firm D call. The ends were cut back, 1 base at V and 6 bases at J, with 10 bases in the middle. The CDR3 length is 14 residues. Germline values: CDR1 SNHLY, CDR2 FYNNEI. This chain's CDR3 is CASSEEARVQPQHF. The CDR3 DNA reads as TGTGCCAGCAGTGAAGAGGCTAGGGTTCAGCCCCAGCATTTT.

Note on this clonotype: The junction does not match germline at one end; this may be a read error. The chain uses TRBV20-1 and TRBJ2-7, with D possibly matching TRBD2 (6 bases). The CDR3 is 14 amino acids. Germline-derived CDR1 and CDR2 are DFQATT and SNEGSKA (reference sequence). The CDR3, as DNA: TGCAGTGTTAGAGATGGGAGGACCTTCTACGAGCAGTACTTC. Its protein is CSVRDGRTFYEQYF.

CDR3 in DNA: TGTGCCAGCAGTTTCAGACCGACCTCTGGAAACACCATATATTTT. It yields the protein CASSFRPTSGNTIYF. The chain employs TRBV12-3 or TRBV12-4 and TRBJ1-3; D not resolved. V lost 3 bases to trimming and J lost 0 bases, with 9 bases between them. CDR3 size: 15 residues.

This clonotype was seen a few times. The chain recombines TRBV9 with TRBJ1-2; maybe TRBD1 (6 bases). The germline gives CDR1 SGDLS, CDR2 YYNGEE. CDR3 length: 15 amino acids. The V end lost 4 bases, the J end lost 4 bases, and 17 bases lay between the germline ends. The CDR3 sequence is CASSYWGAPSYGYTF. The CDR3 nucleotides are TGTGCCAGCAGCTATTGGGGGGCCCCTTCCTATGGCTACACCTTC. The whole variable domain, remainder taken from reference TRBV9 and TRBJ1-2, is DSGVTQTPKHLITATGQRVTLRCSPRSGDLSVYWYQQSLDQGLQFLIQYYNGEERAKGNILERFSAQQFPDLHSELNLSSLELGDSALYFCASSYWGAPSYGYTFGSGTRLTVV.

The chain is built from TRBV6-5 and TRBJ1-6, with D possibly matching TRBD1 (6 bases). Germline V gives CDR1 MNHEY, CDR2 SVGAGI. Trimming left V 6 bases short and J 3 bases short, with 9 bases between. The CDR3 totals 14 residues. In nucleotides, the CDR3 is TGTGCCAGCAGGTACAGGGACTATAATTCACCCCTCCACTTT. Translated, it gives CASRYRDYNSPLHF.

This clonotype was seen only a few times. This chain uses TRBV10-3 with TRBJ1-2; D unresolved. Germline CDR1 reads ENHRY; CDR2 reads SYGVKD. This CDR3 is 13 amino acids long. The germline V and J ends were trimmed by 5 bases and 8 bases, with 15 bases remaining between them. This CDR3 reads CAISWTDVWGYTF. The CDR3 DNA sequence: TGTGCCATCAGTTGGACGGACGTCTGGGGCTACACCTTC.

This clonotype turned up a few times. The J gene is TRBJ2-7, the V gene TRBV6-2 or TRBV6-3; D is tentatively TRBD1 or TRBD2 (5 bases each). With 6 bases removed from V and 3 bases from J, the gap between germline ends came to 15 bases. Germline V gene lookup returns CDR1 MNHEY and CDR2 SVGEGT. The CDR3 is 14 amino acids. The CDR3 protein is CASSRDGVNYEQYF. CDR3 nucleotides: TGTGCCAGCAGCCGGGACGGCGTTAACTACGAGCAGTACTTC.

This rearrangement joins TRBV7-2 to TRBJ2-2, with 14 positions matching TRBD2. The length of the CDR3 is 17 residues. Per germline, CDR1 SGHTA and CDR2 FQGNSA. Trimming removed 6 bases from V and 4 bases from J; junction bases left unmatched: 7. This chain's CDR3 is CASRRTSGRSGTGELFF. The CDR3 nucleotides are TGTGCCAGCAGGAGGACTAGCGGGAGGTCGGGCACCGGGGAGCTGTTTTTT.

V is TRBV7-6 and J is TRBJ1-6, with D possibly matching TRBD1 (6 bases). With 1 base removed from V and 5 bases from J, the gap between germline ends came to 15 bases. In germline, CDR1 is SGHVS, CDR2 FNYEAQ. The CDR3 spans 17 residues. The CDR3 protein is CASSLVGGRANNSPLHF. The DNA for the CDR3 is TGTGCCAGCAGCTTAGTGGGGGGGCGCGCTAATAATTCACCCCTCCACTTT.

This clonotype was seen more than once but under ten times. J is TRBJ1-1 and V is TRBV6-1; D is possibly TRBD1 (6 bases). Trimming stripped 8 bases from V and 3 bases from J, with 16 bases between. The germline CDR1 and CDR2 sequences are MNHNS and SASEGT. CDR3 length: 14 amino acids. Here the CDR3 DNA reads TGTGCCAGCCTACTGCTCCAGGGGTACACTGAAGCTTTCTTT. This gives the protein CASLLLQGYTEAFF.

This clonotype turned up a few times. V usage is TRBV5-1 and J usage is TRBJ2-5, with no clear D. CDR3 length: 13 residues. In germline, CDR1 is SGHRS, CDR2 YFSETQ. The ends were cut back, 1 base at V and 4 bases at J, with 8 bases in the middle. The CDR3: CASSLFARETQYF. The CDR3 coding sequence is TGCGCCAGCAGCTTGTTTGCGCGAGAGACCCAGTACTTC.